The sequence of this T cell receptor (beta chain) was determined in a study of CD8 T cells in ankylosing spondylitis. The study, taken as a whole, reports: In peripheral blood, disease-linked CD8+ clones occurred at relatively low frequencies. Reported data indicate significant enrichment of disease-linked clones within matched ankylosing spondylitis synovial fluid. For ankylosing spondylitis blood, a TCR beta motif of several highly homologous variants appeared characteristic.

The V gene end was trimmed by 0 bases and the J gene end by 5 bases; junction bases not matched to a gene: 3. This CDR3 is 15 amino acids long. CDR1 DFQATT and CDR2 SNEGSKA come from the germline V gene (reference sequence). This clonotype showed up many times. The antigen remains unidentified. TCRdb called the 5' RACE reads again in MiXCR, with one record for every CDR3 protein. The repertoire includes 200,000 to 250,000 distinct CDR3 sequences, approximately 20% of them detected once, and approximately 42% sits in the top ten. This receptor was taken from a male donor with ankylosing spondylitis. The chain carries TRBV20-1 and TRBJ1-4; 10 nucleotides match TRBD1. The sequenced sample consisted of blood, either unsorted or a sorted T cell fraction (not recorded which). Here the CDR3 reads CSARDPGQGNEKLFF. In DNA form, the CDR3 reads TGCAGTGCTAGAGATCCGGGACAGGGGAATGAAAAACTGTTTTTT.